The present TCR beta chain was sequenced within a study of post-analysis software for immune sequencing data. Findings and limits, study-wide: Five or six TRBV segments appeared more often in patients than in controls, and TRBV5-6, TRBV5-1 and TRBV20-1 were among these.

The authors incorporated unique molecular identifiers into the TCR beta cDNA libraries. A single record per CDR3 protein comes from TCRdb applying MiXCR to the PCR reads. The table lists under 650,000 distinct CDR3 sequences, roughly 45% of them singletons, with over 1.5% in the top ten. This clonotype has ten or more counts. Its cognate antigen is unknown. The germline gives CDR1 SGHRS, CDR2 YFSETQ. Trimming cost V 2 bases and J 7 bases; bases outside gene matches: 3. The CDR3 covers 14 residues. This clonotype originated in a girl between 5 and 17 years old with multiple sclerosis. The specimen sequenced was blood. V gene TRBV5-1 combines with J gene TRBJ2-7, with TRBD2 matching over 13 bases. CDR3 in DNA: TGCGCCAGCAGCTTAAGGACTAGCGGGGGTGAGCAGTACTTC. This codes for CASSLRTSGGEQYF.